Presented here are 15 T cell receptor beta chains from one specimen sequenced in a study of blood T cell repertoires in COVID-19. Profiling relied on immunoSEQ multiplex PCR, and the TCRdb table lists in-frame clones only, not all of them. The sample records 150,000 to 200,000 clones, around 84% being singletons. Sequencing used peripheral blood. These receptors all come from a woman of 80 years or more with acute or convalescent COVID-19.

The gene calls are TRBV9 and TRBJ2-1; 7 bases line up with TRBD2. Germline V gives CDR1 SGDLS, CDR2 YYNGEE. This CDR3 region has 16 residues. V dropped 0 bases and J dropped 3; count of bases not matched to a gene: 6. CDR3 coding DNA: TGTGCCAGCAGCGTAGAAGGGCTAGCGGTCTACAATGAGCAGTTCTTC. This sequence encodes CASSVEGLAVYNEQFF.

The chain links TRBV11-2 to TRBJ2-2; TRBD2 matches 14 bases. Germline loops: CDR1 SGHAT, CDR2 FQNNGV. The CDR3 extends over 18 amino acids. Unmatched junction bases numbered 8, after V lost 4 bases and J lost 4 bases. Written as DNA, the CDR3 is TGTGCCAGCAGCTACGGACTAGCGGGGGGACTCATCACCGGGGAGCTGTTTTTT. This encodes CASSYGLAGGLITGELFF.

This clone was found a few times. The rearrangement joins TRBV12-5 to TRBJ2-1, with D possibly TRBD2 on 6 matching bases. This CDR3 is built from 14 residues. V lost 0 bases, J lost 7 bases, and 10 bases lay in between. Per the germline V gene, CDR1 is LGHNT and CDR2 is FRNRAP. The CDR3 nucleotides read TGTGCTAGTGGTTTGGTACAACTAGCAAATGAGCAGTTCTTC. Amino acid sequence: CASGLVQLANEQFF.

This rearrangement joins TRBV7-9 to TRBJ2-7; 8 bases align to TRBD1. V gave up 5 bases and J gave up 3 bases; unmatched junction bases: 6. This CDR3 contains 14 residues. Germline CDR1 is SEHNR and CDR2 is FQNEAQ (reference sequence). CDR3 in amino acids: CASSPQGGIYEQYF. Written as DNA, the CDR3 is TGTGCCAGCAGCCCACAGGGGGGTATCTACGAGCAGTACTTC. Based on the CDR3 plus reference TRBV7-9 and TRBJ2-7, the full variable domain is DTGVSQNPRHKITKRGQNVTFRCDPISEHNRLYWYRQTLGQGPEFLTYFQNEAQLEKSRLLSDRFSAERPKGSFSTLEIQRTEQGDSAMYLCASSPQGGIYEQYFGPGTRLTVT.

The chain is built from TRBV2 and TRBJ2-3, with 13 bases that match TRBD2. Trimming removed 8 bases from V and 6 bases from J; junction bases left unmatched: 5. Germline V gives CDR1 SNHLY, CDR2 FYNNEI. The CDR3 totals 14 residues. CDR3 DNA: TGTGCCAGCGAACTAGCGGGGGGGCTGGATACGCAGTATTTT. Translation: CASELAGGLDTQYF.

This rearrangement joins TRBV6-5 to TRBJ1-1; 8 nucleotides agree with TRBD1. This CDR3 has 15 amino acids. V gave up 0 bases and J gave up 4 bases; unmatched junction bases: 4. The V gene's germline CDR1 is MNHEY and CDR2 SVGAGI. The CDR3 loop is CASSYSQGVITEAFF. CDR3 coding DNA: TGTGCCAGCAGTTACTCACAGGGGGTGATCACTGAAGCTTTCTTT.

This clone came up a few times. V and J are TRBV19 and TRBJ2-3; 10 bases agree with TRBD2. With 7 bases clipped from V and 1 base from J, the junction kept 5 bases outside the gene matches. Germline V gene data show CDR1 as LNHDA and CDR2 as SQIVND (reference sequence). The CDR3 consists of 15 residues. CDR3 region: CASTKRGGRTDTQYF. The CDR3 bases are TGTGCCAGTACCAAGCGGGGGGGCCGCACAGATACGCAGTATTTT. The full variable domain, with the rest looked up from reference TRBV19 and TRBJ2-3, is DGGITQSPKYLFRKEGQNVTLSCEQNLNHDAMYWYRQDPGQGLRLIYYSQIVNDFQKGDIAEGYSVSREKKESFPLTVTSAQKNPTAFYLCASTKRGGRTDTQYFGPGTRLTVL.

To note about this clone: The sample contains more than one DNA sequence encoding this CDR3. This chain connects TRBV3-1 (or the pseudogene TRBV3-2) to TRBJ2-7; the D gene is possibly TRBD1 (7 bases). The CDR3 extends over 14 amino acids. V was clipped by 4 bases and J by 2 bases, with 12 bases between them. Germline V gives CDR1 LGHDT, CDR2 YNNKEL (reference sequence). CDR3 in DNA: TGTGCCAGCAGCCTCTCAGGGGGGACCTACGAGCAGTACTTC. Amino acids: CASSLSGGTYEQYF.

This chain uses TRBV7-2 with TRBJ1-5; 10 nucleotides agree with TRBD1. V was pared by 1 base and J by 6 bases, with 3 bases of the junction left unmatched. The CDR3 totals 15 residues. Germline CDR1 and CDR2: SGHTA and FQGNSA. CDR3 protein: CASSLVGQGTQPQHF. The CDR3 DNA sequence: TGTGCCAGCAGCTTAGTGGGACAGGGGACTCAGCCCCAGCATTTT.

The chain employs TRBV7-2 and TRBJ2-7; 13 bases match TRBD2. This CDR3 spans 16 amino acids. In germline, CDR1 is SGHTA, CDR2 FQGNSA. Trimming took 4 bases from V and 2 from J; bases not matched to a gene: 5. In nucleotides, the CDR3 is TGTGCCAGCAGCTCCTCACTAGCGGGAGGGCCCTACGAGCAGTACTTC. Translating it yields CASSSSLAGGPYEQYF.

The chain is built from TRBV9 and TRBJ1-1; tentatively, D is TRBD1 (6 bases). The length of the CDR3 is 14 residues. V was clipped by 4 bases and J by 4 bases, with 14 bases between them. Germline V gene sequence: CDR1 SGDLS, CDR2 YYNGEE. The CDR3 DNA sequence: TGTGCCAGCAGCCCCAGGGGCTCTGTCACTGAAGCTTTCTTT. It is translated as CASSPRGSVTEAFF.

J is TRBJ2-7 and V is TRBV19, with D maybe TRBD2 (5 bases). From germline, CDR1 is LNHDA and CDR2 SQIVND (reference sequence). The germline V and J ends were trimmed by 2 bases and 0 bases, with 8 bases remaining between them. The CDR3 extends over 14 amino acids. In DNA, the CDR3 is TGTGCCAGTAGTATAAGGGAGAGCTCCTACGAGCAGTACTTC. This translates into CASSIRESSYEQYF.

This chain connects TRBV11-2 to TRBJ2-7, with TRBD1 matching 10 bases. Germline CDR1 reads SGHAT; CDR2 reads FQNNGV. Trimming took 4 bases from V and 0 from J; bases not matched to a gene: 9. The CDR3 loop spans 17 amino acids. CDR3 bases: TGTGCCAGCAGCTCCCAGGGGGACAGGGGTTTCTCCTACGAGCAGTACTTC. Residues: CASSSQGDRGFSYEQYF.

The chain carries TRBV15 and TRBJ2-5; D gene ambiguous. The CDR3 is made up of 13 amino acids. From germline, CDR1 is LNHNV and CDR2 YYDKDF (reference sequence). V was shortened by 0 bases and J by 3 bases, with 5 bases between the two germline ends. CDR3 protein: CATSREPKETQYF. CDR3 coding DNA: TGTGCCACCAGCAGAGAACCTAAAGAGACCCAGTACTTC.

The chain employs TRBV12-3 or TRBV12-4 and TRBJ1-2; D is unresolved. Trimming removed 1 base at V and 4 bases at J, with 7 bases between. This CDR3 spans 13 amino acids. The DNA for the CDR3 is TGTGCCAGCAGTTTAGGGGGAGGCTATGGCTACACCTTC. Encoded protein: CASSLGGGYGYTF.